The entry that follows covers one T cell receptor (beta chain) sequence. Its antigen is not identified. Each CDR3 protein gets one entry in TCRdb, which reprocessed the 5' RACE reads and gives no DNA. The sample's table shows around 400,000 distinct CDR3 sequences. Germline V gene lookup returns CDR1 SGHDT and CDR2 YYEEEE. CDR3 length: 13 amino acids. The sample comes from a study of monozygotic twins with inflammatory bowel disease. Overall study findings and caveats: Immunosuppressive treatments were not uniform, and this may have added variability to patient repertoires.

Source material: blood. The receptor's source is a human donor with ulcerative colitis or Crohn's disease, or a healthy co-twin of an affected twin (not recorded which). The chain has TRBV5-6 and TRBJ2-4; with no DNA, the TCRdb D assignment of TRBD1 cannot be verified. The CDR3 loop reads CASSFRIGGIQYF.